The 13 T cell receptor beta chains given below trace back to one sample, sequenced in a study of cytomegalovirus exposure and HLA in healthy donors. PCR used 60 Vbeta primers and 13 Jbeta primers. TCRdb's copy holds only in-frame clones and misses some; the assay was immunoSEQ multiplex PCR. The sample totals some 120,000 clones. The sample was PBMCs. These receptors were taken from a man younger than 35 in good health and CMV-seronegative.

The rearrangement links TRBV7-2 to TRBJ2-3; no firm D call. Germline V gene sequence: CDR1 SGHTA, CDR2 FQGNSA. The length of the CDR3 is 13 residues. V dropped 3 bases and J dropped 4 bases, with 8 bases sitting between them. The chain's CDR3 is CASSLGFSDTQYF. The CDR3 DNA sequence: TGTGCCAGCAGCTTGGGCTTTTCAGATACGCAGTATTTT.

The genes are TRBV11-2 and TRBJ2-7; a possible D gene is TRBD2 (6 bases). The germline V gene encodes CDR1 SGHAT and CDR2 FQNNGV. V was clipped by 2 bases and J by 3 bases, with 14 bases between them. This CDR3 is 15 amino acids long. The CDR3 sequence is CASSLTDGGSYEQYF. In nucleotides, the CDR3 is TGTGCCAGCAGCTTAACTGATGGGGGGAGCTACGAGCAGTACTTC. Filled out from reference TRBV11-2 and TRBJ2-7, the complete variable domain reads EAGVAQSPRYKIIEKRQSVAFWCNPISGHATLYWYQQILGQGPKLLIQFQNNGVVDDSQLPKDRFSAERLKGVDSTLKIQPAKLEDSAVYLCASSLTDGGSYEQYFGPGTRLTVT.

The chain recombines TRBV5-6 with TRBJ1-2, with 7 bases lining up with TRBD1. This CDR3 has 13 amino acids. Germline-derived CDR1 and CDR2 are SGHDT and YYEEEE. The V gene end was trimmed by 0 bases and the J gene end by 7 bases; junction bases not matched to a gene: 3. The CDR3 is CASSLAGGGGYTF. DNA of the CDR3: TGTGCCAGCAGCTTGGCAGGGGGTGGTGGCTACACCTTC. The whole variable domain, remainder taken from reference TRBV5-6 and TRBJ1-2, is DAGVTQSPTHLIKTRGQQVTLRCSPKSGHDTVSWYQQALGQGPQFIFQYYEEEERQRGNFPDRFSGHQFPNYSSELNVNALLLGDSALYLCASSLAGGGGYTFGSGTRLTVV.

The chain carries TRBV6-1 and TRBJ1-2, with 7 bases fitting TRBD1. Germline V gives CDR1 MNHNS, CDR2 SASEGT. The CDR3 sequence is 15 residues long. The trim removed 5 bases at V and 4 bases at J, leaving 10 bases unmatched. The CDR3 protein is CASSSWDSAGYGYTF. The CDR3 DNA sequence: TGTGCCAGCAGTTCGTGGGACAGCGCGGGCTATGGCTACACCTTC.

In DNA form, the CDR3 reads TGTGCCAGCAGTGATATCCCGGGACTAGTGCCAGATACGCAGTATTTT. Translation: CASSDIPGLVPDTQYF. The genes are TRBV6-4 and TRBJ2-3; 8 nucleotides agree with TRBD2. V trimming: 3 bases; J trimming: 4 bases; junction bases outside the gene matches: 9. The CDR3 extends over 16 amino acids. Germline V gives CDR1 MRHNA, CDR2 SNTAGT.

V and J are TRBV27 and TRBJ2-7; 7 bases fit TRBD1. Germline V gives CDR1 MNHEY, CDR2 SMNVEV (reference sequence). This CDR3 region has 17 residues. V was pared by 5 bases and J by 2 bases, with 15 bases of the junction left unmatched. CDR3 sequence (DNA): TGTGCCAGCAGTCCTGGAAGACAGGGAGAGTATCCCTACGAGCAGTACTTC. It specifies CASSPGRQGEYPYEQYF.

The chain recombines TRBV28 with TRBJ2-7; 7 bases are a match to TRBD2. The CDR3 length is 14 residues. The V gene's germline CDR1 is MDHEN and CDR2 SYDVKM. Germline trimming cut 6 bases from V and 0 bases from J; bases unmatched to any gene: 5. The CDR3 region has the DNA TGTGCCAGCAGCCCGAGCGGGACCTCCTACGAGCAGTACTTC. This encodes CASSPSGTSYEQYF.

The chain carries TRBV4-1 and TRBJ2-5; D perhaps matches TRBD2 (7 bases). The CDR3 totals 16 residues. V was pared by 1 base and J by 2 bases, with 14 bases between. Looked up from germline, CDR1 is MGHRA and CDR2 is YSYEKL. The CDR3 DNA is TGCGCCAGCAGCCAAGTTGCGAGGGGGGGGCAAGAGACCCAGTACTTC. It encodes CASSQVARGGQETQYF.

This chain uses TRBV27 with TRBJ1-5; D gene ambiguous. The germline V gene encodes CDR1 MNHEY and CDR2 SMNVEV (reference sequence). The CDR3 is 16 residues long. V was shortened by 3 bases and J by 1 base, with 13 bases between the two germline ends. This CDR3 reads CASSFRPPGSNQPQHF. In DNA form, the CDR3 reads TGTGCCAGCAGTTTTCGACCCCCGGGGAGCAATCAGCCCCAGCATTTT.

The CDR3 sequence: CASSLLISGLAGGTDTQYF. As DNA, the CDR3 is TGCGCCAGCAGCTTGCTTATATCGGGACTAGCGGGGGGAACAGATACGCAGTATTTT. The chain uses TRBV5-1 and TRBJ2-3; 15 positions match TRBD2. V lost 1 base to trimming and J lost 3 bases; unmatched junction nucleotides: 9. This CDR3 region has 19 residues. Germline V gene sequence: CDR1 SGHRS, CDR2 YFSETQ.

V gene TRBV29-1 combines with J gene TRBJ2-7; TRBD1 matches 8 bases. Looked up from germline, CDR1 is SQVTM and CDR2 is ANQGSEA. V shed 6 bases and J 2 bases; nucleotides not matched to a gene: 9. The CDR3 totals 14 residues. The CDR3 DNA follows: TGCAGCGTCCTACCATGGGACAGGACCTACGAGCAGTACTTC. Translation: CSVLPWDRTYEQYF.

The V gene is TRBV4-1, the J gene TRBJ2-4, with 8 bases lining up with TRBD1. Losses at the gene ends were 4 bases for V and 7 bases for J; bases not matched to a gene: 9. CDR1 and CDR2 from the germline V gene are MGHRA and YSYEKL. The CDR3 runs to 15 residues. CDR3 in DNA: TGCGCCAGCAGCCTCGACAGGGGCGCAAACAACATTCAGTACTTC. This translates into CASSLDRGANNIQYF.

Worth noting for this clone: This sample also contains other DNA sequences that code for the same CDR3. V usage is TRBV19 and J usage is TRBJ1-1; D may be TRBD1 (6 bases). Germline V gene sequence: CDR1 LNHDA, CDR2 SQIVND (reference sequence). The CDR3 loop spans 15 amino acids. Trimming shortened V by 0 bases and J by 2 bases, and 10 bases separated the two germline ends. The CDR3 DNA sequence: TGTGCCAGTAGTATAGATGGGGGGGCAAACACTGAAGCTTTCTTT. Translated, it gives CASSIDGGANTEAFF.